These 29 T cell receptor beta chains were sequenced from one sample in a study of shared clonotypes between healthy human individuals (dated by TCRdb to the early 2020s). Library preparation employed the immunoSEQ multiplex PCR assay. As stored in TCRdb, this immuneACCESS dataset retains in-frame rearrangements with V and J assigned. A fraction of the clones does not appear; measured against another copy, unresolved V genes explain less than half of the discrepancy, and the remainder lacks a known reason. This sample lists about 1.1 million clones; roughly 74% were detected once. Jointly, the top ten make up around 0.61% of the sample. The sample taken for sequencing was memory CD4+ T cells from PBMCs. Per the publication, the cell subset or site label means: CD45RA-negative fraction. All receptors derive from a man in his late teens or twenties in good health. Some clones in this sample may be carry-over from other donors' samples.

This clone was counted a few times. V usage is TRBV6-5 and J usage is TRBJ1-1, with D unclear. The length of the CDR3 is 12 residues. Trimming removed 3 bases at V and 7 bases at J, with 9 bases between. Germline CDR1 MNHEY, CDR2 SVGAGI. The CDR3 DNA sequence: TGTGCCAGCAGTTATCGCCTAGGTGAAGCTTTCTTT. Translation gives CASSYRLGEAFF.

This chain connects TRBV6-5 to TRBJ2-1; D gene ambiguous. The germline V gene encodes CDR1 MNHEY and CDR2 SVGAGI. The CDR3 is 15 amino acids. Trimming took 0 bases from V and 2 from J, leaving 8 bases between them. CDR3 in amino acids: CASSYSSLPYNEQFF. CDR3 DNA sequence: TGTGCCAGCAGTTACTCGTCACTTCCCTACAATGAGCAGTTCTTC.

This chain uses TRBV6-1 with TRBJ1-3; 7 bases agree with TRBD1. CDR1 is MNHNS, CDR2 SASEGT, per germline. The V segment lost 5 bases and the J segment 5 bases; nucleotides outside the gene matches: 6. The CDR3 totals 14 residues. This CDR3 is CASSRDRDRNTIYF. CDR3 sequence (DNA): TGTGCCAGCAGTCGGGACAGAGACAGAAACACCATATATTTT.

Concerning this clone: At the DNA level, this CDR3 is encoded by other sequences in the same sample as well. The chain combines TRBV5-1 with TRBJ2-7; 8 bases match TRBD2. The trim removed 0 bases at V and 6 bases at J, leaving 5 bases unmatched. The germline V gene encodes CDR1 SGHRS and CDR2 YFSETQ. The CDR3 is 14 amino acids. The CDR3 protein is CASSLGGTSGEQYF. Here the CDR3 DNA reads TGCGCCAGCAGCTTGGGAGGGACTAGTGGCGAGCAGTACTTC.

The chain carries TRBV4-1 and TRBJ2-2; D may be TRBD1 (5 bases). Trimming left V 0 bases short and J 4 bases short, with 9 bases between. CDR1 is MGHRA, CDR2 YSYEKL, per germline. The length of the CDR3 is 15 residues. The CDR3 sequence: CASSQDQGGTGELFF. The CDR3 DNA sequence: TGCGCCAGCAGCCAAGACCAGGGTGGCACCGGGGAGCTGTTTTTT.

This clone was recorded many times. The chain is built from TRBV7-2 and TRBJ2-1, with D possibly being TRBD1 (5 bases). V was pared by 7 bases and J by 5 bases, with 15 bases between. This CDR3 spans 14 amino acids. Per germline, CDR1 SGHTA and CDR2 FQGNSA. Written as DNA, the CDR3 is TGTGCCAGCACCAATCCCTTGGGGCACAATGAGCAGTTCTTC. This sequence encodes CASTNPLGHNEQFF.

The rearrangement links TRBV7-3 to TRBJ2-7; 10 positions agree with TRBD1. J gave up 5 bases and V 5 bases, and 9 bases lay outside the gene matches. This CDR3 is 15 amino acids long. CDR1 SGHTA and CDR2 FQGTGA come from the germline V gene. The CDR3 protein is CASSRAGTGANEQYF. The CDR3 DNA reads as TGTGCCAGCAGCCGAGCCGGGACAGGGGCCAACGAGCAGTACTTC.

This clone has at least ten counts. V usage is TRBV7-2 and J usage is TRBJ2-3; 11 bases line up with TRBD2. Germline-derived CDR1 and CDR2 are SGHTA and FQGNSA. CDR3 length: 17 amino acids. V trimming: 0 bases; J trimming: 3 bases; junction bases outside the gene matches: 5. CDR3 protein: CASSLALAGAGTDTQYF. The CDR3 coding sequence is TGTGCCAGCAGCTTAGCACTAGCGGGGGCCGGTACAGATACGCAGTATTTT.

The rearrangement uses TRBV27 and TRBJ1-1; D is perhaps TRBD1 (5 bases). The CDR3 loop spans 13 amino acids. Germline CDR1 MNHEY, CDR2 SMNVEV (reference sequence). V dropped 6 bases and J dropped 5 bases, with 13 bases sitting between them. The CDR3 bases are TGTGCCAGCAGGGAAGGGGTTCGGACTGAAGCTTTCTTT. Translated, it gives CASREGVRTEAFF.

This clone was picked up a small number of times. The chain joins TRBV29-1 to TRBJ2-7, with 8 bases that match TRBD2. Trimming at V came to 3 bases and at J to 2 bases, leaving 3 bases not matched to a gene. Germline CDR1 and CDR2: SQVTM and ANQGSEA. The CDR3 runs 13 residues. CDR3 bases: TGCAGCGTTGATGGCGGGGGGACCTACGAGCAGTACTTC. Its protein is CSVDGGGTYEQYF.

This clone showed up just once. V usage is TRBV5-8 and J usage is TRBJ2-7; a weak D match, TRBD1 (6 bases). Trimming took 4 bases from V and 0 from J, leaving 11 bases between them. CDR3 length equals 14 residues. Germline values: CDR1 SGHTS, CDR2 YDEGEE. CDR3 in amino acids: CASSTGQSSYEQYF. As DNA, the CDR3 is TGTGCCAGCAGCACCGGACAGAGCTCCTACGAGCAGTACTTC.

The chain recombines TRBV7-9 with TRBJ2-7; weak D call: TRBD1 (9 bases). This CDR3 spans 16 amino acids. V was cut by 5 bases and J by 5 bases, with 22 bases left in between. Germline V gene lookup returns CDR1 SEHNR and CDR2 FQNEAQ (reference sequence). CDR3 loop: CASSPRGGTGWDEQYF. CDR3 DNA: TGTGCCAGCAGCCCCCGGGGGGGGACAGGGTGGGACGAGCAGTACTTC.

V is TRBV9 and J is TRBJ2-3; a possible D gene is TRBD2 (6 bases). The CDR3 is made up of 13 amino acids. From germline, CDR1 is SGDLS and CDR2 YYNGEE. V was shortened by 0 bases and J by 10 bases, with 12 bases between the two germline ends. The CDR3 region is CASSVDVREAQYF. Written as DNA, the CDR3 is TGTGCCAGCAGCGTAGATGTCAGGGAGGCGCAGTATTTT.

This clone was found once. The V and J genes are TRBV5-1 and TRBJ2-1, with TRBD2 matching over 9 bases. Looked up from germline, CDR1 is SGHRS and CDR2 is YFSETQ. V lost 3 bases, J lost 3 bases, and 10 bases stayed unmatched. The CDR3 runs to 17 residues. The CDR3 loop reads CASSYQRLAEYYNEQFF. The CDR3 DNA is TGCGCCAGCAGCTATCAACGACTAGCGGAGTACTACAATGAGCAGTTCTTC.

This clone has a count of ten or more. Other DNA sequences in the sample encode the same CDR3. The gene calls are TRBV20-1 and TRBJ2-5, with a possible D match to TRBD2 (6 bases). The germline CDR1 and CDR2 sequences are DFQATT and SNEGSKA (reference sequence). The V and J ends lost 5 bases and 2 bases respectively, with 6 bases between them. The CDR3 totals 11 residues. CDR3: CSARGQETQYF. DNA of the CDR3: TGCAGTGCTCGGGGGCAAGAGACCCAGTACTTC.

In this sample, this clone turned up a few times. J is TRBJ1-1 and V is TRBV29-1; D not resolved. Germline V gives CDR1 SQVTM, CDR2 ANQGSEA. The CDR3 covers 12 residues. Trimming removed 2 bases at V and 7 bases at J, with 11 bases between. The CDR3 DNA reads TGCAGCGTTGAAAAAAACAGCGATGAAGCTTTCTTT. Translation: CSVEKNSDEAFF.

The CDR3 region is CASSEGTSDEQYF. In DNA, the CDR3 is TGCGCCAGCAGCGAAGGGACCAGCGACGAGCAGTACTTC. The V call is TRBV5-1, the J call TRBJ2-7; D might be TRBD1 or TRBD2, each matching 5 bases. Germline V gives CDR1 SGHRS, CDR2 YFSETQ. There are 13 residues in the CDR3. Trimming removed 4 bases from V and 5 bases from J, with 13 bases in between.

This chain links TRBV5-1 with TRBJ2-7; TRBD2 is a possible D gene (6 bases). Per germline, CDR1 SGHRS and CDR2 YFSETQ. V shed 4 bases and J shed 3 bases, with 11 bases lying between them. The CDR3 has 13 residues. The CDR3 here is CASSPEGLYEQYF. DNA of the CDR3: TGCGCCAGCAGCCCGGAGGGCCTCTACGAGCAGTACTTC.

J is TRBJ2-2 and V is TRBV2; D remains ambiguous. V was shortened by 6 bases and J by 2 bases, with 10 bases between the two germline ends. The germline V gene has CDR1 SNHLY and CDR2 FYNNEI. The CDR3 is 14 amino acids. The CDR3, as DNA: TGTGCCAGCAGCTCACAGAGTAACACCGGGGAGCTGTTTTTT. It yields the protein CASSSQSNTGELFF.

This sequence joins TRBV28 and TRBJ2-7; D is possibly TRBD2 (6 bases). This CDR3 has 14 amino acids. The V end lost 2 bases, the J end lost 5 bases, and 13 bases lay between the germline ends. Germline lookup yields CDR1 MDHEN and CDR2 SYDVKM. CDR3 in DNA: TGTGCCAGCAGTTTAAGTTTCCCGGGGGACGAGCAGTACTTC. It encodes CASSLSFPGDEQYF.

This clone has a single count. This chain uses TRBV19 with TRBJ2-1, with a weak D call TRBD1 (6 bases). The germline gives CDR1 LNHDA, CDR2 SQIVND (reference sequence). The CDR3 covers 15 residues. The V gene lost 5 bases and the J gene lost 6 bases, with 17 bases spanning the gap. The CDR3 reads CASSPRFGTSNEQFF. CDR3 nucleotides: TGTGCCAGTAGTCCGCGATTCGGGACATCCAATGAGCAGTTCTTC.

This sequence joins TRBV7-9 and TRBJ1-2, with 7 bases lining up with TRBD1. CDR1 is SEHNR and CDR2 is FQNEAQ in the germline V gene (reference sequence). The CDR3 runs to 15 residues. With 5 bases clipped from V and 0 bases from J, the junction kept 6 bases outside the gene matches. The CDR3, as DNA: TGTGCCAGCAGCCCACGGGACAGTCCTAACTATGGCTACACCTTC. Its protein is CASSPRDSPNYGYTF.

Details on this clone: The missing conserved phenylalanine or tryptophan at the end of this CDR3 makes a read error likely. V and J are TRBV11-2 and TRBJ2-6; either TRBD1 or TRBD2 may fit D (5 bases each). The germline V gene has CDR1 SGHAT and CDR2 FQNNGV. The CDR3 loop spans 16 amino acids. V gave up 6 bases and J gave up 2 bases, with 14 bases separating them. The CDR3 region has the DNA TGTGCCAGCAGGTCCGGGACGAGCACTGGGGCCAACGTCCTGACTCTC. Encoded protein: CASRSGTSTGANVLTL.

The J gene is TRBJ2-5, the V gene TRBV2; D gene unclear. This CDR3 is built from 12 residues. CDR1 is SNHLY, CDR2 FYNNEI, per germline. V lost 6 bases and J lost 5, with 10 bases in between. The CDR3 nucleotides read TGTGCCAGCAGCGGTTCGACCGAGACCCAGTACTTC. It codes for CASSGSTETQYF.

This clone was seen a few times. This chain connects TRBV5-4 to TRBJ1-2, with 7 nucleotides matching TRBD1. The CDR3 has 15 amino acids. Trimming took 0 bases from V and 3 from J; bases not matched to a gene: 5. Germline V gene data show CDR1 as SGHNT and CDR2 as YYREEE (reference sequence). Here the CDR3 reads CASSLEGGPHYGYTF. In nucleotides, the CDR3 is TGTGCCAGCAGCTTGGAAGGGGGCCCACACTATGGCTACACCTTC.

This clone was picked up a small number of times. The identical CDR3 is also encoded by other nucleotide sequences in the sample. This rearrangement joins TRBV7-9 to TRBJ1-1, with D unresolved. The CDR3 runs to 14 residues. Germline values: CDR1 SEHNR, CDR2 FQNEAQ (reference sequence). V shed 0 bases and J shed 1 base, with 6 bases lying between them. CDR3 nucleotide sequence: TGTGCCAGCAGCTTAGCTGGGCGGAACACTGAAGCTTTCTTT. Encoded protein: CASSLAGRNTEAFF. The whole variable domain, filled in from reference TRBV7-9 and TRBJ1-1, reads DTGVSQNPRHKITKRGQNVTFRCDPISEHNRLYWYRQTLGQGPEFLTYFQNEAQLEKSRLLSDRFSAERPKGSFSTLEIQRTEQGDSAMYLCASSLAGRNTEAFFGQGTRLTVV.

This clone was detected only once. V usage is TRBV28 and J usage is TRBJ1-2, with D perhaps matching TRBD1 (6 bases). V shed 7 bases and J shed 1 base, with 16 bases lying between them. Germline assignment: CDR1 MDHEN and CDR2 SYDVKM. The CDR3 spans 15 residues. In DNA form, the CDR3 reads TGTGCCAGCACCCCGGTTGGGACAAATAACTATGGCTACACCTTC. Its protein is CASTPVGTNNYGYTF.

The gene calls are TRBV2 and TRBJ1-4; D remains unclear. Germline lookup yields CDR1 SNHLY and CDR2 FYNNEI. This CDR3 contains 13 residues. The V gene lost 8 bases and the J gene lost 3 bases, with 10 bases spanning the gap. CDR3 sequence (DNA): TGTGCCAGCGAGGAGGAGGCTAATGAAAAACTGTTTTTT. Amino acids: CASEEEANEKLFF.

The chain joins TRBV30 to TRBJ2-6, with 8 bases lining up with TRBD1. The CDR3 consists of 19 residues. The V gene end was trimmed by 2 bases and the J gene end by 3 bases; junction bases not matched to a gene: 15. Looked up from germline, CDR1 is GTSNPN and CDR2 is SVGIG (reference sequence). CDR3 bases: TGTGCCTGGAGTCTACCAGGCAGGGGGCTTATAGGTGGGGCCAACGTCCTGACTTTC. Translating gives CAWSLPGRGLIGGANVLTF.